The clone carrying this T cell receptor beta chain came up a few times. The antigen is unknown. Expressed TCRB transcripts got sequenced, as all isolated RNA was reverse transcribed. TCRdb's table, derived via immunoSEQ multiplex PCR, lists solely in-frame clones and lacks some. Found here are about 360,000 clones, 10% to 15% of them singletons; the top ten hold roughly 0.017%. Heparinised blood was drawn once per donor, averaging roughly 110 mL. Sorting based on CD45RO/CCR7/CD25/CD127/CD95/CD27 separated CD4+ naive, central memory, regulatory and stem cell-like memory cells. Looked up from germline, CDR1 is LGHNA and CDR2 is YNFKEQ. Trimming removed 0 bases at V and 9 bases at J, with 12 bases between. This CDR3 region has 14 residues. The sample comes from a study of beta chain features in type 1 diabetes. The overall study: Examination covered around 98 million sorted cells spanning all samples.

Study conclusions and caveats: Sequencing used cDNA, and cells with high TCR expression could therefore be over-represented.

This chain connects TRBV4-2 to TRBJ1-5; possible D gene TRBD1, 5 bases. The material sequenced was naive CD4+ T cells from blood. This receptor was obtained from a young man in good health. As DNA, the CDR3 is TGTGCCAGCAGCCAAGACACCGGTAGGGGGCCCCAGCATTTT. Protein product: CASSQDTGRGPQHF.